This T cell receptor (beta chain) derives from a study of CD8 T cells in ankylosing spondylitis. Study-wide results and caveats: Ankylosing spondylitis blood appeared to be characterized by a TCR beta motif of eight highly homologous variants. Disease-linked clones displayed a CD8+ phenotype and appeared relatively rarely in peripheral blood.

The CDR3 contains 13 residues. Trimming stripped 4 bases from V and 4 bases from J, with 12 bases between. The V gene's germline CDR1 is SGHDT and CDR2 YYEEEE. TCRdb re-analysed the 5' RACE reads in MiXCR, keeping a single row per CDR3 protein. The sample includes a few hundred thousand distinct CDR3 sequences, roughly 8% seen only once; the top ten take roughly 15%. This clonotype has more than one count but fewer than ten. Its specificity is not known. The receptor was derived from a male donor with ankylosing spondylitis. This rearrangement joins TRBV5-6 to TRBJ2-7; possibly TRBD1 or TRBD2 for D (5 bases each). Sequenced sample: blood, either unsorted or a sorted T cell fraction (not recorded which). The CDR3 region is CASSPGRTYEQYF. In DNA, the CDR3 is TGTGCCAGCAGCCCGGGACGGACGTACGAGCAGTACTTC.